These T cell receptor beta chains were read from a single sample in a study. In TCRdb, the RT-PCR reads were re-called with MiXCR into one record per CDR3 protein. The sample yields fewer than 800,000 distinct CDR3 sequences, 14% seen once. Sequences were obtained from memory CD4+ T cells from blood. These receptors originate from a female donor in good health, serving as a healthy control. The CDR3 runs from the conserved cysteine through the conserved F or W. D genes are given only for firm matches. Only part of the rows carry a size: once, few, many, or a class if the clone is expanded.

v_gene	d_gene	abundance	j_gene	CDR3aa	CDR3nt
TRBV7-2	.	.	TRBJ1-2	CASSPYTGGGYTF	TGTGCCAGCAGCCCCTACACCGGCGGGGGCTACACCTTC
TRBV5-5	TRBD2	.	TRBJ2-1	CASKGAGDHNEQSF	TGTGCCAGCAAAGGGGCGGGAGACCACAATGAGCAGTCCTTC
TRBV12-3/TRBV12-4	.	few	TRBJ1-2	CASSLGSGLGYTF	TGTGCCAGCAGTTTAGGATCGGGACTTGGCTACACCTTC
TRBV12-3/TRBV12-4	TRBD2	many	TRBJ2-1	CASSLTSGLLNEQFF	TGTGCCAGCAGTTTAACTAGCGGGCTCCTCAATGAGCAGTTCTTC
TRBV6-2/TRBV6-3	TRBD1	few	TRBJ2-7	CASSPRAPGQGTYEQYF	TGTGCCAGCAGCCCCAGAGCACCGGGACAGGGGACCTACGAGCAGTACTTC
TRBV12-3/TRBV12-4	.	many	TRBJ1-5	CASSSGQVNQPQHF	TGTGCCAGCAGTTCCGGGCAGGTAAATCAGCCCCAGCATTTT
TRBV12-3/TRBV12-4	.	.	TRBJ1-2	CASSVGGRGGYGYTF	TGTGCCAGCAGTGTCGGTGGGAGGGGGGGCTATGGCTACACCTTC
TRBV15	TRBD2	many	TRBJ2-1	CATSREGGLAGVLYNEQFF	TGTGCCACCAGCAGAGAAGGAGGCCTAGCGGGAGTGCTCTACAATGAGCAGTTCTTC
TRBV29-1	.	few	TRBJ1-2	CSVGFTGSYGYTF	TGCAGCGTTGGATTTACAGGGAGTTATGGCTACACCTTC
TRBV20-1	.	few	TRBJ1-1	CSARDETRGTEAFF	TGCAGTGCTAGGGACGAGACCCGGGGCACTGAAGCTTTCTTT
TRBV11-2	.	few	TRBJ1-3	CASSLEGVAGNTIYF	TGTGCCAGCAGCTTAGAAGGGGTAGCAGGAAACACCATATATTTT
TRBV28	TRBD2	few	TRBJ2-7	CASRWGGLFYEQYF	TGTGCCAGCCGCTGGGGGGGGTTATTCTACGAGCAGTACTTC
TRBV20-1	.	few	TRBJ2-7	CSARDMNRRGPHEQYF	TGCAGTGCTAGGGACATGAATCGCAGGGGACCACACGAGCAGTACTTC
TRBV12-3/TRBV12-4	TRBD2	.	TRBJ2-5	CASSFFSPSGRAETQYF	TGTGCCAGCAGTTTCTTCTCGCCTAGCGGGAGGGCAGAGACCCAGTACTTC
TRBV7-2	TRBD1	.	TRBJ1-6	CASSTGQGSSPLHF	TGTGCCAGCAGCACGGGACAGGGGAGTTCACCCCTCCACTTT
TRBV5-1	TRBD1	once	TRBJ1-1	CASSLGGTGQTEAFF	TGCGCCAGCAGCTTGGGAGGGACAGGGCAGACTGAAGCTTTCTTT
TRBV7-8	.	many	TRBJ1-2	CASSPSGTFSYGYTF	TGTGCCAGCAGCCCCTCCGGGACCTTCAGCTATGGCTACACCTTC
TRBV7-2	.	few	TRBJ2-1	CASSPRLDAYNEQFF	TGTGCCAGCAGCCCCCGTTTAGACGCCTACAATGAGCAGTTCTTC
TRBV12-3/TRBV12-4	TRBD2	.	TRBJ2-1	CASSLGWGGEQFF	TGTGCCAGCAGTTTAGGTTGGGGGGGTGAGCAGTTCTTC
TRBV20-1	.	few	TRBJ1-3	CSARDGARGNTIYF	TGCAGTGCTAGAGACGGGGCGCGAGGAAACACCATATATTTT
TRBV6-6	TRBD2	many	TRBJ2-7	CASSYGLAGLGEQYF	TGTGCCAGCAGTTACGGACTAGCGGGACTGGGCGAGCAGTACTTC
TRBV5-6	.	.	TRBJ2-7	CASSSRTPSEQYF	TGTGCCAGCAGCTCCAGGACACCCAGCGAGCAGTACTTC
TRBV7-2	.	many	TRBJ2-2	CASSPTGFQPGELFF	TGTGCCAGCAGCCCGACAGGTTTTCAGCCCGGGGAGCTGTTTTTT
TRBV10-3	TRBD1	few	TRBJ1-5	CAISESGQLNQPQHF	TGTGCCATCAGTGAGTCGGGACAGCTCAATCAGCCCCAGCATTTT
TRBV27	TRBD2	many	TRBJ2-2	CASSSWTSSTGELFF	TGTGCCAGCAGTTCTTGGACTAGCTCTACCGGGGAGCTGTTTTTT
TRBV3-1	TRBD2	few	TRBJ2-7	CASSQDPSGTIPLKQYF	TGTGCCAGCAGCCAAGATCCTAGCGGGACGATCCCTCTTAAGCAGTACTTC
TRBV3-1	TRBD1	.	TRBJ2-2	CASSSATRQGGTGELFF	TGTGCCAGCAGCTCCGCCACGAGACAGGGGGGGACCGGGGAGCTGTTTTTT
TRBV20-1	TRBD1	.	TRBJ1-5	CSAIKWTGEQEPQHF	TGCAGTGCCATTAAATGGACAGGGGAACAGGAGCCCCAGCATTTT
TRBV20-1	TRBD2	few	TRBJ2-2	CSASGRLDGELFF	TGCAGTGCTAGCGGGAGGCTTGACGGGGAGCTGTTTTTT
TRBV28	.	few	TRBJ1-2	CASSLREGNYGYTF	TGTGCCAGCAGCCTTCGAGAGGGTAACTATGGCTACACCTTC
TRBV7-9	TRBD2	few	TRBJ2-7	CASSRTSAGYEQYF	TGTGCCAGCAGCCGGACTAGCGCCGGTTACGAGCAGTACTTC
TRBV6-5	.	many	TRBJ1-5	CASSYASGYQPQHF	TGTGCCAGCAGTTACGCGTCAGGTTATCAGCCCCAGCATTTT
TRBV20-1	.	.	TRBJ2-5	CSARDLRLQETQYF	TGCAGTGCTAGGGACTTGCGGCTCCAAGAGACCCAGTACTTC
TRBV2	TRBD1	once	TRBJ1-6	CASHGTGTGPFHF	TGTGCCAGCCACGGGACAGGAACAGGCCCTTTCCACTTT
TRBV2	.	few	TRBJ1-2	CASSPDIPYGYTF	TGTGCCAGCAGCCCCGACATACCCTATGGCTACACCTTC